The rows below give T cell receptor beta chains drawn from one sample of a study of blood T cells in healthy people across ages. TCRdb re-called the 5' RACE reads with MiXCR, one entry per CDR3 protein. The data contain some 900,000 distinct CDR3 sequences, around 46% of them seen just once; the ten biggest clones take up around an eighth. Specimen: blood. Receptor source: a man aged 25 to 40 in good health. Both conserved end residues are part of each CDR3. Fields, in order: J gene, D gene, clone size, V gene, CDR3 protein, CDR3 DNA. A D gene is named only where the DNA matches it firmly. Some rows mark clone size as missing; the rest say once, few, many or name a class of expanded clone.

J gene: TRBJ1-2; D gene: TRBD1; clone size: -; V gene: TRBV29-1; CDR3 protein: CSVPRDRGYGYTF; CDR3 DNA: TGCAGCGTCCCCCGGGACAGAGGGTATGGCTACACCTTC
J gene: TRBJ2-5; D gene: -; clone size: -; V gene: TRBV28; CDR3 protein: CASTKGGTRQTQYF; CDR3 DNA: TGTGCCAGCACAAAGGGGGGGACCAGACAGACCCAGTACTTC
J gene: TRBJ1-4; D gene: -; clone size: -; V gene: TRBV25-1; CDR3 protein: CASSERRGANEKLFF; CDR3 DNA: TGTGCCAGCAGTGAACGCAGGGGAGCTAATGAAAAACTGTTTTTT
J gene: TRBJ1-5; D gene: -; clone size: few; V gene: TRBV27; CDR3 protein: CASSSRAGDNQPQHF; CDR3 DNA: TGTGCCAGCAGTTCCCGGGCCGGAGACAATCAGCCCCAGCATTTT
J gene: TRBJ2-4; D gene: TRBD1; clone size: few; V gene: TRBV24-1; CDR3 protein: CATSGTGQNIQYF; CDR3 DNA: TGTGCCACCAGCGGGACAGGGCAAAACATTCAGTACTTC
J gene: TRBJ1-5; D gene: -; clone size: few; V gene: TRBV2; CDR3 protein: CASSGRDNQPQHF; CDR3 DNA: TGTGCCAGCAGTGGCAGGGACAATCAGCCCCAGCATTTT
J gene: TRBJ2-1; D gene: -; clone size: once; V gene: TRBV29-1; CDR3 protein: CSVLTGGRIYNEQFF; CDR3 DNA: TGCAGCGTCTTGACGGGGGGCAGGATATACAATGAGCAGTTCTTC
J gene: TRBJ1-1; D gene: -; clone size: few; V gene: TRBV7-2; CDR3 protein: CASSLGLQGGMNTEAFF; CDR3 DNA: TGTGCCAGCAGCTTAGGATTACAAGGGGGGATGAACACTGAAGCTTTCTTT
J gene: TRBJ2-7; D gene: -; clone size: -; V gene: TRBV4-2; CDR3 protein: CASSPWSDGTSYNEQYF; CDR3 DNA: TGTGCCAGCAGCCCTTGGTCCGACGGCACCTCCTACAATGAGCAGTACTTC
J gene: TRBJ2-3; D gene: -; clone size: -; V gene: TRBV7-2; CDR3 protein: CASSLYPGDTDTQYF; CDR3 DNA: TGTGCCAGCAGCTTATATCCTGGGGACACAGATACGCAGTATTTT
J gene: TRBJ2-3; D gene: TRBD2; clone size: -; V gene: TRBV5-5; CDR3 protein: CASSFPGLATDTQYF; CDR3 DNA: TGTGCCAGCAGCTTCCCGGGACTAGCGACGGATACGCAGTATTTT
J gene: TRBJ2-3; D gene: TRBD2; clone size: -; V gene: TRBV6-5; CDR3 protein: CASSLAGGRGDTQYF; CDR3 DNA: TGTGCCAGCAGTTTAGCGGGGGGGCGGGGAGATACGCAGTATTTT
J gene: TRBJ2-7; D gene: -; clone size: -; V gene: TRBV19; CDR3 protein: CASSIVQGQPYEQYF; CDR3 DNA: TGTGCCAGTAGTATAGTCCAGGGGCAGCCCTACGAGCAGTACTTC
J gene: TRBJ2-5; D gene: -; clone size: few; V gene: TRBV4-2; CDR3 protein: CASSQDVQGGETQYF; CDR3 DNA: TGTGCCAGCAGCCAAGATGTGCAGGGAGGAGAGACCCAGTACTTC
J gene: TRBJ2-1; D gene: TRBD2; clone size: few; V gene: TRBV9; CDR3 protein: CASSAGTSGGNEQFF; CDR3 DNA: TGTGCCAGCAGTGCGGGGACTAGCGGGGGCAATGAGCAGTTCTTC
J gene: TRBJ1-5; D gene: TRBD1; clone size: -; V gene: TRBV5-5; CDR3 protein: CASSARGTNQPQHF; CDR3 DNA: TGTGCCAGCAGCGCCAGGGGGACCAATCAGCCCCAGCATTTT
J gene: TRBJ2-5; D gene: -; clone size: -; V gene: TRBV7-2; CDR3 protein: CASSLGGLSKETQYF; CDR3 DNA: TGTGCCAGCAGCTTAGGGGGGCTCTCGAAAGAGACCCAGTACTTC
J gene: TRBJ2-3; D gene: TRBD2; clone size: -; V gene: TRBV6-1; CDR3 protein: CASTPRGLAGVMTSTDTQYF; CDR3 DNA: TGTGCCAGCACCCCCAGAGGGCTAGCGGGGGTCATGACTAGCACAGATACGCAGTATTTT
J gene: TRBJ2-4; D gene: -; clone size: few; V gene: TRBV11-1; CDR3 protein: CASSLDSSQNIQYF; CDR3 DNA: TGTGCCAGCAGCTTAGATAGCAGCCAAAACATTCAGTACTTC
J gene: TRBJ2-1; D gene: TRBD2; clone size: -; V gene: TRBV14; CDR3 protein: CATGRGGPNEQFF; CDR3 DNA: TGTGCCACCGGTCGGGGGGGGCCTAATGAGCAGTTCTTC
J gene: TRBJ1-2; D gene: -; clone size: few; V gene: TRBV6-1; CDR3 protein: CASRKEEGYGYTF; CDR3 DNA: TGTGCCAGCAGGAAAGAGGAGGGCTATGGCTACACCTTC
J gene: TRBJ2-3; D gene: TRBD1; clone size: few; V gene: TRBV29-1; CDR3 protein: CSVDRDRGTDTQYF; CDR3 DNA: TGCAGCGTTGACCGGGACAGGGGCACAGATACGCAGTATTTT
J gene: TRBJ2-7; D gene: TRBD1; clone size: -; V gene: TRBV4-3; CDR3 protein: CASSQNPGTGSRPYF; CDR3 DNA: TGCGCCAGCAGCCAAAACCCCGGGACAGGGAGTCGTCCGTACTTC